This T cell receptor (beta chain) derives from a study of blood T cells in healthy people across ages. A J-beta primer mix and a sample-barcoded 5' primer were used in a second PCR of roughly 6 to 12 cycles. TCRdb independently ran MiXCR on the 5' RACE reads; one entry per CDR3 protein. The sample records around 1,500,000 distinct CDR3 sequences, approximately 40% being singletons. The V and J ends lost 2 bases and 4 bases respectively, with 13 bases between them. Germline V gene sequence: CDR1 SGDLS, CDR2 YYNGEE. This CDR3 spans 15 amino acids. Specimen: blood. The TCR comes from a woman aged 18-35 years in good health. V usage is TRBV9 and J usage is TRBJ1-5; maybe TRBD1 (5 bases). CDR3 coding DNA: TGTGCCAGCAGCGTGAGGGGAGCCCCAAATCAGCCCCAGCATTTT. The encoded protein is CASSVRGAPNQPQHF.